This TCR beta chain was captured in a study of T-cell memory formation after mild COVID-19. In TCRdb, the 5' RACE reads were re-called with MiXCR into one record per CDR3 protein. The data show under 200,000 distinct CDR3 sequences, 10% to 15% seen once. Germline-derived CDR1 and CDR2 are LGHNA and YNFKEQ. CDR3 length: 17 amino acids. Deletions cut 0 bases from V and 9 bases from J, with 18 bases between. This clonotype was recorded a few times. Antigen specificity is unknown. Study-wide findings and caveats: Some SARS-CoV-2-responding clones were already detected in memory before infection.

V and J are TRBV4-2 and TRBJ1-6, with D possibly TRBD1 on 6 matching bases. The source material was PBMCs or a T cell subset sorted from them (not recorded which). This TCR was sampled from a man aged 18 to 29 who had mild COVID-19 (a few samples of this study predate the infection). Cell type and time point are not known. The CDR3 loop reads CASSQEARGRGGSPLHF. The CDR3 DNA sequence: TGTGCCAGCAGCCAAGAGGCGCGTGGGCGAGGGGGTTCACCCCTCCACTTT.